The T cell receptor beta chain described here comes from a study of T cell clonality in common variable immunodeficiency. General observations from the study: Shared TCRbeta clones were fewer between CVID subjects than controls. Compared with healthy controls, CVID subjects showed increased TCRbeta clonality, mostly in about a third.

CVID and control samples used equivalent genomic DNA input. Method: immunoSEQ multiplex PCR; TCRdb's copy keeps in-frame clones and lacks some. The sample shows approximately 30,000 clones, none of them appearing just once. This clone was picked up a small number of times. Its antigen is not known. Coverage ceases 3 residues before the CDR3 finishes, and the germline J gene fills in the end. V gave up 0 bases and J gave up 6 bases, with 14 bases separating them. CDR1 and CDR2 (germline): SGHAT, FQNNGV. This CDR3 contains 15 residues. Sequencing was done on a sample of peripheral blood mononuclear cells. This receptor was obtained from a person between 18 and 75 years old in good health. The chain is built from TRBV11-2 and TRBJ1-2; unclear D gene. The CDR3 loop is CASSLDLAVPHGYTF. Partial CDR3 DNA: TGTGCCAGCAGCTTAGATCTAGCAGTTCCTCATGGC. Filled out from reference TRBV11-2 and TRBJ1-2, the complete variable domain reads EAGVAQSPRYKIIEKRQSVAFWCNPISGHATLYWYQQILGQGPKLLIQFQNNGVVDDSQLPKDRFSAERLKGVDSTLKIQPAKLEDSAVYLCASSLDLAVPHGYTFGSGTRLTVV.